This is a list of T cell receptor beta chains from one sample in a study of blood T cell repertoires in COVID-19. Clones were read by immunoSEQ multiplex PCR, and TCRdb kept only the in-frame ones, dropping some. The sample lists tens of thousands of clones, around 85% seen once, with more than 12% in the top ten. Sequenced: peripheral blood. The receptor set was obtained from a human donor in a cohort sampled during active COVID-19. The CDR3 runs from the conserved cysteine through the conserved F or W. A D gene is named only where the DNA matches it firmly. Expanded clones are given a class, and other clones once, few, many or no size at all.

abundance: NA
j_gene: TRBJ1-1
v_gene: TRBV24-1
d_gene: TRBD1
CDR3aa: CATSDHAGGAFF
CDR3nt: TGTGCCACCAGTGATCACGCAGGGGGGGCTTTCTTT

abundance: NA
j_gene: TRBJ1-1
v_gene: TRBV19
d_gene: NA
CDR3aa: CASSRPRGNTEAFF
CDR3nt: TGTGCCAGTAGTCGGCCTAGGGGGAACACTGAAGCTTTCTTT

abundance: few
j_gene: TRBJ2-2
v_gene: TRBV27
d_gene: NA
CDR3aa: CASSLYRGTGELFF
CDR3nt: TGTGCCAGCAGTTTATATCGGGGGACCGGGGAGCTGTTTTTT

abundance: NA
j_gene: TRBJ2-1
v_gene: TRBV5-6
d_gene: NA
CDR3aa: CASSSFRTYYNEQFF
CDR3nt: TGTGCCAGCAGCTCCTTTCGGACTTACTACAATGAGCAGTTCTTC

abundance: NA
j_gene: TRBJ1-2
v_gene: TRBV28
d_gene: NA
CDR3aa: CASTSLGGGRGYGYTF
CDR3nt: TGTGCCAGCACCTCCCTGGGAGGGGGAAGGGGCTATGGCTACACCTTC

abundance: NA
j_gene: TRBJ2-1
v_gene: TRBV7-9
d_gene: TRBD2
CDR3aa: CASSLLASGNNEQFF
CDR3nt: TGTGCCAGCAGCTTACTTGCTAGCGGAAACAATGAGCAGTTCTTC

abundance: NA
j_gene: TRBJ2-1
v_gene: TRBV24-1
d_gene: NA
CDR3aa: CATSEPNYGRGLNEQFF
CDR3nt: TGTGCCACCAGTGAGCCCAACTACGGGAGAGGTCTAAATGAGCAGTTCTTC

abundance: NA
j_gene: TRBJ2-7
v_gene: TRBV7-2
d_gene: NA
CDR3aa: CASSFGLGGYEQYF
CDR3nt: TGTGCCAGCAGCTTTGGACTGGGGGGCTACGAGCAGTACTTC

abundance: NA
j_gene: TRBJ1-5
v_gene: TRBV10-3
d_gene: NA
CDR3aa: CAIAGTSNQPQHF
CDR3nt: TGTGCCATCGCTGGGACAAGCAATCAGCCCCAGCATTTT

abundance: NA
j_gene: TRBJ1-2
v_gene: TRBV11-2
d_gene: NA
CDR3aa: CASSLISRGRAYGYTF
CDR3nt: TGTGCCAGCAGCCTCATCTCCCGGGGGAGGGCCTATGGCTACACCTTC

abundance: NA
j_gene: TRBJ2-3
v_gene: TRBV7-3
d_gene: TRBD1
CDR3aa: CASSSGGGTDTQYF
CDR3nt: TGTGCCAGCAGCTCAGGGGGCGGAACAGATACGCAGTATTTT

abundance: NA
j_gene: TRBJ2-1
v_gene: TRBV14
d_gene: NA
CDR3aa: CASSQDRGGYYNEQFF
CDR3nt: TGTGCCAGCAGCCAAGATCGCGGGGGCTACTACAATGAGCAGTTCTTC

abundance: NA
j_gene: TRBJ2-7
v_gene: TRBV6-2/TRBV6-3
d_gene: NA
CDR3aa: CASSYAGSYEQYF
CDR3nt: TGTGCCAGCAGTTACGCAGGCTCCTACGAGCAGTACTTC

abundance: NA
j_gene: TRBJ2-6
v_gene: TRBV7-2
d_gene: TRBD2
CDR3aa: CASSFGGLAGGGANVLTF
CDR3nt: TGTGCCAGCAGCTTTGGCGGACTAGCGGGAGGTGGGGCCAACGTCCTGACTTTC

abundance: NA
j_gene: TRBJ1-1
v_gene: TRBV3-1/TRBV3-2
d_gene: NA
CDR3aa: CASSQGLGGGNTEAFF
CDR3nt: TGTGCCAGCAGCCAAGGGTTAGGGGGTGGGAACACTGAAGCTTTCTTT

abundance: NA
j_gene: TRBJ1-5
v_gene: TRBV7-3
d_gene: TRBD1
CDR3aa: CASSPTGDQPQHF
CDR3nt: TGTGCCAGCAGCCCGACAGGGGATCAGCCCCAGCATTTT

abundance: NA
j_gene: TRBJ2-1
v_gene: TRBV24-1
d_gene: TRBD2
CDR3aa: CATSAGTSGAYNEQFF
CDR3nt: TGTGCCACCAGTGCCGGGACTAGCGGAGCCTACAATGAGCAGTTCTTC

abundance: NA
j_gene: TRBJ2-7
v_gene: TRBV28
d_gene: TRBD2
CDR3aa: CASSFRGRPLYEQYF
CDR3nt: TGTGCCAGCAGTTTCCGCGGGAGGCCTCTCTACGAGCAGTACTTC

abundance: NA
j_gene: TRBJ2-7
v_gene: TRBV27
d_gene: NA
CDR3aa: CASSFRKYNSKYEQYF
CDR3nt: TGTGCCAGCAGTTTTCGAAAATACAATTCGAAATACGAGCAGTACTTC

abundance: NA
j_gene: TRBJ2-1
v_gene: TRBV24-1
d_gene: NA
CDR3aa: CATSDSGGARYNEQFF
CDR3nt: TGTGCCACCAGTGATTCCGGGGGAGCGAGGTACAATGAGCAGTTCTTC

abundance: NA
j_gene: TRBJ2-5
v_gene: TRBV11-3
d_gene: TRBD1
CDR3aa: CASSRGVRGLETQYF
CDR3nt: TGTGCCAGCAGCCGCGGGGTCAGGGGGCTAGAGACCCAGTACTTC

abundance: NA
j_gene: TRBJ2-7
v_gene: TRBV19
d_gene: NA
CDR3aa: CASSNPPSHAGYEQYF
CDR3nt: TGTGCCAGTAGTAATCCCCCGTCTCACGCCGGCTACGAGCAGTACTTC